The 3 T cell receptor beta chains listed next were all sequenced from one sample in a study of somatic mutations in cytotoxic T cells in rheumatoid arthritis. Clones were read by immunoSEQ multiplex PCR, and TCRdb kept only the in-frame ones, dropping some. The sample shows about 6,700 clones, around 80% of them seen only once. The sequencing sample was made of CD8+ T cells sorted from blood. Source of these receptors: a woman in her sixties or seventies in good health.

This chain joins TRBV4-3 and TRBJ2-7; 8 bases fit TRBD1. Germline V gives CDR1 LGHNA, CDR2 YSLEER. This CDR3 is 14 amino acids long. Trimming removed 4 bases from V and 9 bases from J; junction bases left unmatched: 11. The CDR3 nucleotides read TGCGCCAGCAGCCGGGACAGGTCGGCTGTCGGGCAGTACTTC. It codes for CASSRDRSAVGQYF.

CDR3 DNA sequence: TGTGCCAGCAGCTTGGATGGGACAGCAAATCAGCCCCAGCATTTT. Its translation: CASSLDGTANQPQHF. V and J are TRBV5-4 and TRBJ1-5, with TRBD1 matching over 7 bases. The CDR3 totals 15 residues. Germline assignment: CDR1 SGHNT and CDR2 YYREEE (reference sequence). V gave up 0 bases and J gave up 4 bases; unmatched junction bases: 4.

This rearrangement joins TRBV19 to TRBJ1-1; 8 nucleotides match TRBD1. CDR3 length: 14 residues. Germline V gene sequence: CDR1 LNHDA, CDR2 SQIVND (reference sequence). The V and J ends lost 6 bases and 7 bases, in that order; junction bases with no gene match: 10. CDR3 in amino acids: CASSQGAAGLEAFF. The CDR3 nucleotides read TGTGCCAGTAGCCAGGGGGCAGCGGGGCTTGAAGCTTTCTTT.